This T cell receptor (beta chain) was sequenced for a study of T cell responses to AZD1222 COVID-19 vaccine. From germline, CDR1 is SNHLY and CDR2 FYNNEI. V dropped 2 bases and J dropped 8 bases, with 13 bases sitting between them. This CDR3 is built from 14 residues. Findings of the study overall: Spike-wide coverage was observed for vaccine-associated CD4 TCRs, with dominant responses at 160-218 and 743-854. Mostly white British, mostly female donors; authors suggested clonal diversity may be underestimated. Variant regions that are unmutated are reportedly the target of nearly half of spike-specific TCRs.

The protocol was immunoSEQ multiplex PCR, while the TCRdb copy is restricted to in-frame clones and leaves out a portion. The table lists about 120,000 clones, approximately 90% of them singletons, with approximately 1.5% in the top ten. Worth noting for this clone: Its specificity is unknown.

This chain uses TRBV2 with TRBJ2-1; tentatively, D is TRBD2 (5 bases). The starting material was peripheral blood, obtained on day 0 of AZD1222 vaccination. The receptor was derived from an adult in good health. Here the CDR3 DNA reads TGTGCCAGCAGTGAACTGGGTATTAGCGATGAGCAGTTCTTC. It specifies CASSELGISDEQFF.